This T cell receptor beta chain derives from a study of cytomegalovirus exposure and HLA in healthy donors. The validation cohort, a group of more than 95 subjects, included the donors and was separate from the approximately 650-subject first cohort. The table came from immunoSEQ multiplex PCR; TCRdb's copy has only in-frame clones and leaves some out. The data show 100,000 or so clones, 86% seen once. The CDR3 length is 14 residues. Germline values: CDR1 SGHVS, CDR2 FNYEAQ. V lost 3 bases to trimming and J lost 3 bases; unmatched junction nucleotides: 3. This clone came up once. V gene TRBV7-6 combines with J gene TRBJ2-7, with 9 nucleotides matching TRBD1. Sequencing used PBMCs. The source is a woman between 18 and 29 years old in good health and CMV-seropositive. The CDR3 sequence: CASSLETGGYEQYF. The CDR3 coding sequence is TGTGCCAGCAGCTTGGAGACAGGGGGCTACGAGCAGTACTTC.